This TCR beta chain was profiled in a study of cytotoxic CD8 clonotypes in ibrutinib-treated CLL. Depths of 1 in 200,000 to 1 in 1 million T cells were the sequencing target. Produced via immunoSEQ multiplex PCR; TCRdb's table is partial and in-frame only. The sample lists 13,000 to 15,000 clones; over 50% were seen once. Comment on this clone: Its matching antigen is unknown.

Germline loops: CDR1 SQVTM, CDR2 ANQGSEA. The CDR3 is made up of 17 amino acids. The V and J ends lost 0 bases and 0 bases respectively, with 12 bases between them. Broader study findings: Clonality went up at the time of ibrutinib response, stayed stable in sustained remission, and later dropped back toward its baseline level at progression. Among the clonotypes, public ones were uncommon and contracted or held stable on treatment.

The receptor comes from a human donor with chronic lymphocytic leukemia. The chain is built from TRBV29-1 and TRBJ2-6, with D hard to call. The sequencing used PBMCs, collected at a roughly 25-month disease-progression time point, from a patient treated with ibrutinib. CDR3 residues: CSVEDLGSNSGANVLTF. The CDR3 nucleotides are TGCAGCGTTGAAGATCTAGGCAGTAACTCTGGGGCCAACGTCCTGACTTTC.